This is a list of T cell receptor beta chains from one sample in a study of blood T cell repertoires in COVID-19. Clones were read by immunoSEQ multiplex PCR, and TCRdb kept only the in-frame ones, dropping some. Of 500,000 to 600,000 clones in the sample, roughly nine tenths were seen once. Sequenced input: peripheral blood. The receptors were gathered from a woman in her fifties or sixties with COVID-19, enrolled during active disease. CDR3s include the opening cysteine and the closing phenylalanine or tryptophan. The D gene is left open where the match is weak. Size tells how often a clone was seen (once, few, many) or the class of an expanded clone, and some rows leave it out.

size: NA; V: TRBV2; J: TRBJ1-5; D: NA; CDR3: CASRARAYSNQPQHF; DNA: TGTGCCAGCAGGGCCAGGGCTTATAGCAATCAGCCCCAGCATTTT
size: NA; V: TRBV5-4; J: TRBJ2-7; D: TRBD2; CDR3: CASSAGLAGEYEQYF; DNA: TGTGCCAGCAGCGCCGGACTAGCGGGAGAATACGAGCAGTACTTC
size: NA; V: TRBV11-2; J: TRBJ2-1; D: NA; CDR3: CASSPRVPALSYNEQFF; DNA: TGTGCCAGCAGCCCCCGGGTCCCAGCGTTGTCCTACAATGAGCAGTTCTTC
size: NA; V: TRBV27; J: TRBJ2-7; D: TRBD2; CDR3: CASSSHRGVLSYEQYF; DNA: TGTGCCAGCAGTTCGCACCGGGGGGTTCTCTCCTACGAGCAGTACTTC
size: NA; V: TRBV10-3; J: TRBJ1-1; D: NA; CDR3: CAIGEGEAFF; DNA: TGTGCCATCGGGGAGGGTGAAGCTTTCTTT
size: once; V: TRBV2; J: TRBJ2-3; D: TRBD2; CDR3: CASSERATSGGVDTQYF; DNA: TGTGCCAGCAGTGAACGCGCGACTAGCGGGGGGGTCGATACGCAGTATTTT
size: once; V: TRBV30; J: TRBJ2-7; D: TRBD1; CDR3: CAWRGTENYEQYF; DNA: TGTGCCTGGAGAGGGACAGAAAACTACGAGCAGTACTTC
size: NA; V: TRBV3-1/TRBV3-2; J: TRBJ2-5; D: NA; CDR3: CASSRGHTETQYF; DNA: TGTGCCAGCAGCCGGGGCCACACAGAGACCCAGTACTTC
size: NA; V: TRBV4-1; J: TRBJ2-1; D: TRBD2; CDR3: CASSQVVGGAIEQFF; DNA: TGCGCCAGCAGCCAGGTAGTCGGGGGGGCCATTGAGCAGTTCTTC
size: NA; V: TRBV24-1; J: TRBJ2-6; D: NA; CDR3: CATSDWGESGANVLTF; DNA: TGTGCCACCAGTGATTGGGGGGAATCTGGGGCCAACGTCCTGACTTTC
size: NA; V: TRBV5-1; J: TRBJ1-2; D: NA; CDR3: CASSAFTDRTWDYTF; DNA: TGCGCCAGCAGCGCGTTTACAGACAGGACCTGGGACTACACCTTC
size: few; V: TRBV7-8; J: TRBJ2-7; D: NA; CDR3: CASSLAGSSYEQYF; DNA: TGTGCCAGCAGCTTAGCAGGGAGCTCCTACGAGCAGTACTTC
size: NA; V: TRBV5-4; J: TRBJ2-7; D: NA; CDR3: CASSSVSSYEQYF; DNA: TGTGCCAGCAGCTCAGTTTCTTCCTACGAGCAGTACTTC
size: NA; V: TRBV10-3; J: TRBJ1-1; D: NA; CDR3: CAISESGGDQAFF; DNA: TGTGCCATCAGTGAGTCAGGAGGGGATCAAGCTTTCTTT
size: NA; V: TRBV5-1; J: TRBJ1-4; D: NA; CDR3: CASSPGIATNEKLFF; DNA: TGCGCCAGCAGCCCGGGGATCGCAACTAATGAAAAACTGTTTTTT
size: few; V: TRBV6-5; J: TRBJ1-1; D: NA; CDR3: CASSYNPELRAFF; DNA: TGTGCCAGCAGTTACAACCCCGAACTGCGGGCTTTCTTT
size: NA; V: TRBV30; J: TRBJ1-2; D: NA; CDR3: CAWSEGRGNYGYTF; DNA: TGTGCCTGGAGTGAGGGCCGGGGGAACTATGGCTACACCTTC
size: NA; V: TRBV24-1; J: TRBJ1-2; D: NA; CDR3: CATSDVTGLGGYTF; DNA: TGTGCCACCAGTGACGTTACAGGGCTGGGGGGCTACACCTTC
size: NA; V: TRBV15; J: TRBJ1-6; D: TRBD1; CDR3: CATSRDRYYNSPLHF; DNA: TGTGCCACCAGCCGGGACAGGTACTATAATTCACCCCTCCACTTT
size: NA; V: TRBV5-1; J: TRBJ1-1; D: NA; CDR3: CASSLRGLENTEAFF; DNA: TGCGCCAGCAGCTTAAGAGGGTTGGAGAACACTGAAGCTTTCTTT
size: NA; V: TRBV7-2; J: TRBJ2-7; D: TRBD2; CDR3: CASSLLAGGYEQYF; DNA: TGTGCCAGCAGCTTACTAGCGGGGGGCTACGAGCAGTACTTC
size: NA; V: TRBV30; J: TRBJ1-2; D: NA; CDR3: CAWSVDNSNYGYTF; DNA: TGTGCCTGGAGTGTAGACAACTCTAACTATGGCTACACCTTC
size: NA; V: TRBV19; J: TRBJ1-6; D: TRBD1; CDR3: CASSSGTGYNSPLHF; DNA: TGTGCCAGTAGTTCCGGGACAGGCTATAATTCACCCCTCCACTTT
size: few; V: TRBV19; J: TRBJ1-6; D: NA; CDR3: CASRGQNTGISPLHF; DNA: TGTGCCAGTAGAGGACAAAATACAGGGATTTCACCCCTCCACTTT
size: NA; V: TRBV6-1; J: TRBJ1-4; D: NA; CDR3: CASGGETTNEKLFF; DNA: TGTGCCAGCGGCGGCGAAACAACTAATGAAAAACTGTTTTTT
size: NA; V: TRBV28; J: TRBJ1-1; D: NA; CDR3: CASRTGQTNTEAFF; DNA: TGTGCCAGCAGAACAGGACAGACGAACACTGAAGCTTTCTTT
size: NA; V: TRBV9; J: TRBJ1-5; D: NA; CDR3: CASSVGRESTQHF; DNA: TGTGCCAGCAGCGTAGGTAGAGAGTCGACTCAGCATTTT
size: NA; V: TRBV2; J: TRBJ2-3; D: NA; CDR3: CASTNPITDTQYF; DNA: TGTGCCAGCACGAACCCTATCACAGATACGCAGTATTTT
size: NA; V: TRBV19; J: TRBJ1-5; D: NA; CDR3: CASSKQGDSNQPQHF; DNA: TGTGCCAGTAGCAAACAGGGAGATAGCAATCAGCCCCAGCATTTT
size: NA; V: TRBV29-1; J: TRBJ1-2; D: NA; CDR3: CSVAKGAGGDGYGYTF; DNA: TGCAGCGTTGCCAAGGGAGCAGGAGGAGATGGCTATGGCTACACCTTC
size: NA; V: TRBV5-6; J: TRBJ1-1; D: NA; CDR3: CASSSRPGRGTEAFF; DNA: TGTGCCAGCAGCTCCCGGCCGGGGAGGGGGACTGAAGCTTTCTTT